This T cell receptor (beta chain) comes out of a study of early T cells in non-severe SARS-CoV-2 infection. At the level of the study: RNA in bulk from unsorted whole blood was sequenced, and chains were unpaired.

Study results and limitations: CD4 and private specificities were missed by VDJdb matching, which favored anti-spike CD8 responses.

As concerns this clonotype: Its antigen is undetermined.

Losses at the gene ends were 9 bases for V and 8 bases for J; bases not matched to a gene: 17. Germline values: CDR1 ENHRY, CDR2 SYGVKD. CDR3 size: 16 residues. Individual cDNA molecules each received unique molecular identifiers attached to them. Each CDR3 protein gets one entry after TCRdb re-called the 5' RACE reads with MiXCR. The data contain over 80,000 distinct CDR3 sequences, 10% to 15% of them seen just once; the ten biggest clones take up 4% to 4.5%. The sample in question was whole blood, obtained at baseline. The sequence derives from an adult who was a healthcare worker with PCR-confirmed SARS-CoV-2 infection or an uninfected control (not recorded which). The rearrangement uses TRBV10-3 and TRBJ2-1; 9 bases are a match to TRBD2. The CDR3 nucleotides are TGTGCCATGGGTCCGGCGGGTAGCGGGAGCGGCGATGAGCAGTTCTTC. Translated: CAMGPAGSGSGDEQFF.